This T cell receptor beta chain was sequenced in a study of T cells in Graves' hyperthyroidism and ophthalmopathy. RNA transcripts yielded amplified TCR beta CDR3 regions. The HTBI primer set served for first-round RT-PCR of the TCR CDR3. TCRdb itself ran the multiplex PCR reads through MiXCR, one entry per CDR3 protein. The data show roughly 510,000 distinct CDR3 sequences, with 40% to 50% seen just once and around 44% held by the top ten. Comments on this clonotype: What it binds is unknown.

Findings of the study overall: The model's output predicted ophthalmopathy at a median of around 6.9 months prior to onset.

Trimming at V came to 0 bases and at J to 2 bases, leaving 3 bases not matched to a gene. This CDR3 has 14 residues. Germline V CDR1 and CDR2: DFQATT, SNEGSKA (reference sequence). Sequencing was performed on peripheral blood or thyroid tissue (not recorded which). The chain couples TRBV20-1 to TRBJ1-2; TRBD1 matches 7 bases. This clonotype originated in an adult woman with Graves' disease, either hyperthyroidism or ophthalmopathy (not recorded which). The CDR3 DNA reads TGCAGTGCTAGAGAGCCGGGACAGAACTATGGCTACACCTTC. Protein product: CSAREPGQNYGYTF.